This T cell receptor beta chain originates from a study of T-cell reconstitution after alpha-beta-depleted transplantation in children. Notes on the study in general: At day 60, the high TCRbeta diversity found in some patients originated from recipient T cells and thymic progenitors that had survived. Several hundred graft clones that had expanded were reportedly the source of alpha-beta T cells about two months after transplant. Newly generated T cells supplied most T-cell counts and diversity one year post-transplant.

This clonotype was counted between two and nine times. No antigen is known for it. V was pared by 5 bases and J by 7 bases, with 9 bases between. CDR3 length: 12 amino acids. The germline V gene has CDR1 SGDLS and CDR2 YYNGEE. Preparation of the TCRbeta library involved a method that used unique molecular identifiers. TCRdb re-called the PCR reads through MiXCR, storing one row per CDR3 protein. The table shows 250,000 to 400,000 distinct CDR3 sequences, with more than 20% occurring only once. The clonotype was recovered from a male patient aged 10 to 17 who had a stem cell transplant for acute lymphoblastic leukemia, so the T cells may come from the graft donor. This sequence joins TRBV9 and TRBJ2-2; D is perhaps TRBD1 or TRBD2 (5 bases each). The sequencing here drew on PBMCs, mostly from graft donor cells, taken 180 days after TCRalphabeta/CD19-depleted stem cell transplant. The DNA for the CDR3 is TGTGCCAGCAGTTGGGGGAGCGGGGAGCTGTTTTTT. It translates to CASSWGSGELFF.